This paragraph reports one TCR beta chain. Its antigen is undetermined. TCRdb reanalysed the reads using MiXCR and keeps one entry per CDR3 protein. Among about 770,000 distinct CDR3 sequences listed, around 29% were seen once. V was shortened by 7 bases and J by 5 bases, with 3 bases between the two germline ends. The CDR3 contains 9 residues. In germline, CDR1 is MNHGY, CDR2 SAAAGT. The data stem from a study of T cell repertoires in cytomegalovirus infection. Whole-study context: Used in the study were CMV epitopes, some recently identified and HLA-C-restricted, others well-studied and HLA-B-restricted.

Study-wide results and caveats: Accumulated public TCR beta family frequency recognized individuals carrying CMV together with the relevant HLA.

This sequence originates from a human donor in good health (CMV status not recorded). Some clones in this sample may be carry-over from other donors' samples. This sample comprised cultured CD8+ T cells from PBMCs, obtained from culture after CMV antigen stimulation. The chain carries TRBV6-8 and TRBJ2-7; D call uncertain. The CDR3 nucleotides are TGTGCCAGCAAGAACGAGCAGTACGTC. Translating gives CASKNEQYV.